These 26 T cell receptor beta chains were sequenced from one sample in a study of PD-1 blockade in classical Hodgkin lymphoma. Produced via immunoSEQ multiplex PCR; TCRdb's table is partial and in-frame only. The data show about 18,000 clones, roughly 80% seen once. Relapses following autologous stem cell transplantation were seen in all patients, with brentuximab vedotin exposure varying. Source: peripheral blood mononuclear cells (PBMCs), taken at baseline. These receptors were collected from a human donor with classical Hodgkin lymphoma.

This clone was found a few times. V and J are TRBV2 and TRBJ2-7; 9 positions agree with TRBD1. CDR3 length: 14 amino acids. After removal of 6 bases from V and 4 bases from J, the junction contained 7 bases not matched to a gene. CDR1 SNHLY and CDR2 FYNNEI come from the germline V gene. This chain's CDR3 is CASRLKQGAYEQYF. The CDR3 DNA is TGTGCCAGCAGATTAAAACAGGGGGCATACGAGCAGTACTTC.

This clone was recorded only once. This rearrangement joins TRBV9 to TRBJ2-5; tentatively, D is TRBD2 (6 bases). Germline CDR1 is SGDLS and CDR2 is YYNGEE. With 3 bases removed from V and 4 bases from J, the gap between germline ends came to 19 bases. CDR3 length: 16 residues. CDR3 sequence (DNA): TGTGCCAGCAGCGGAAGCGGAACAGTGGGAGGAGAGACCCAGTACTTC. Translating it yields CASSGSGTVGGETQYF.

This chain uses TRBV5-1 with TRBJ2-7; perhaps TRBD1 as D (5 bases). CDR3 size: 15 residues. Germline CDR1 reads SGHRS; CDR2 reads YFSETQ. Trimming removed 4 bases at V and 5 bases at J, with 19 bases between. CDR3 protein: CASSLGDPGVDEQYF. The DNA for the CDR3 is TGCGCCAGCAGCCTAGGGGATCCAGGTGTCGACGAGCAGTACTTC.

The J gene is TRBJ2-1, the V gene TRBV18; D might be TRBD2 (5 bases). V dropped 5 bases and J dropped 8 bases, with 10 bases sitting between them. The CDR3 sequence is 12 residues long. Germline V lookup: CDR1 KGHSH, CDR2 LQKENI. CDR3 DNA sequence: TGTGCCAGCTCAACTTCGGGGTATGAGCAGTTCTTC. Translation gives CASSTSGYEQFF. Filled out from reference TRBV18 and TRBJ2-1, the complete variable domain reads NAGVMQNPRHLVRRRGQEARLRCSPMKGHSHVYWYRQLPEEGLKFMVYLQKENIIDESGMPKERFSAEFPKEGPSILRIQQVVRGDSAAYFCASSTSGYEQFFGPGTRLTVL.

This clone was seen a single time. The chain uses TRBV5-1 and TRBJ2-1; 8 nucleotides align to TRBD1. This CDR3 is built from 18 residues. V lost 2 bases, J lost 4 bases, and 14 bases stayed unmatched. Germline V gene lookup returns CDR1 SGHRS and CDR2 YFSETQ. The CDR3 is CASSFTQGAVFTYNEQFF. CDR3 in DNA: TGCGCCAGCAGCTTTACTCAGGGGGCGGTTTTTACGTACAATGAGCAGTTCTTC. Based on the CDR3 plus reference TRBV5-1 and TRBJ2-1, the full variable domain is KAGVTQTPRYLIKTRGQQVTLSCSPISGHRSVSWYQQTPGQGLQFLFEYFSETQRNKGNFPGRFSGRQFSNSRSEMNVSTLELGDSALYLCASSFTQGAVFTYNEQFFGPGTRLTVL.

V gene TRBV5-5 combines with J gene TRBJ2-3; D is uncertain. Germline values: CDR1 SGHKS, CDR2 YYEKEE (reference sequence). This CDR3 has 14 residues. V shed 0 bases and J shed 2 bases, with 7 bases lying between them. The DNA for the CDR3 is TGTGCCAGCAGCTTGGACCCAGCCACAGATACGCAGTATTTT. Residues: CASSLDPATDTQYF.

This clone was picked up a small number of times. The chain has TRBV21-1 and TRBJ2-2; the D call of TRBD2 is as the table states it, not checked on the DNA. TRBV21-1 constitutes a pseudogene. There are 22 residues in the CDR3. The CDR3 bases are TGTGCCAGCAGCAAGGGACAGAAGAGAGACCATCATAGCGGGAGGAACACCGGGGAGCTGTTTTTT. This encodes CASSKGQKRDHHSGRNTGELFF.

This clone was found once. CDR3 nucleotide sequence: TGTGCCAGCTCCTTCCTCGGGACGACGACCCACCTATACGAGCAGTACTTC. Protein: CASSFLGTTTHLYEQYF. The V call is TRBV18, the J call TRBJ2-7; TRBD1 or TRBD2 may be the D gene (5 bases each). The CDR3 has 17 residues. Germline V lookup: CDR1 KGHSH, CDR2 LQKENI. V was cut by 6 bases and J by 4 bases, with 25 bases left in between.

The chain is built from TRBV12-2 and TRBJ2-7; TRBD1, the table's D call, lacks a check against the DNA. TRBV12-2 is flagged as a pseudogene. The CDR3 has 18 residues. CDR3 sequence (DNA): TGTGCAAGAGCGCTGTATAACCCCCAGGGACAGGCTTCCTACGAGCAGTACTTC. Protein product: CARALYNPQGQASYEQYF.

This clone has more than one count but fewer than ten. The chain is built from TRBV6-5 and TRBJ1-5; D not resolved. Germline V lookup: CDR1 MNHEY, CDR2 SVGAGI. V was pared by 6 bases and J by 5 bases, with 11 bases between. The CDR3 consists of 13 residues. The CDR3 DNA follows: TGTGCCAGCAGCCCCTTCGTGGATCAGCCCCAGCATTTT. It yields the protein CASSPFVDQPQHF.

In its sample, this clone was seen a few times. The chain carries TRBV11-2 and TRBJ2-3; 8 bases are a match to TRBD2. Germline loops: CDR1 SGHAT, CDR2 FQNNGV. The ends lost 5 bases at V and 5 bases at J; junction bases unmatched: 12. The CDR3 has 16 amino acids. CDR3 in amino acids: CASSPQSGSGRDTQYF. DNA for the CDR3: TGTGCCAGCAGCCCCCAGAGCGGGAGTGGGAGAGATACGCAGTATTTT.

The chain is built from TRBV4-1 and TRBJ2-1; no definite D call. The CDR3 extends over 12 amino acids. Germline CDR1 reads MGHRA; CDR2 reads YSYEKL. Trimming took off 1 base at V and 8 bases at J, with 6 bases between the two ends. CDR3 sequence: CASSQVGYEQFF. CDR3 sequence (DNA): TGCGCCAGCAGCCAAGTGGGGTATGAGCAGTTCTTC.

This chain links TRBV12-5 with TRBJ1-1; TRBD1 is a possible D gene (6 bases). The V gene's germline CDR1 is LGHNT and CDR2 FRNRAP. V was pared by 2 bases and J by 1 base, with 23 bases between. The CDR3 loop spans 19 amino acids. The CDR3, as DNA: TGTGCTAGTGGTTTGACACACTGGGGCAGGGGCGTAGGGAACACTGAAGCTTTCTTT. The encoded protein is CASGLTHWGRGVGNTEAFF.

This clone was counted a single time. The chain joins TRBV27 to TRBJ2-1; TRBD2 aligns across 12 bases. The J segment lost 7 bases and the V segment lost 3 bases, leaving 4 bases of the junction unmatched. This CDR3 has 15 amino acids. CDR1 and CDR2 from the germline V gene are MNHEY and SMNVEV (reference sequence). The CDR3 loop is CASSFWTSGKNEQFF. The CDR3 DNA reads TGTGCCAGCAGTTTCTGGACTAGCGGGAAAAATGAGCAGTTCTTC.

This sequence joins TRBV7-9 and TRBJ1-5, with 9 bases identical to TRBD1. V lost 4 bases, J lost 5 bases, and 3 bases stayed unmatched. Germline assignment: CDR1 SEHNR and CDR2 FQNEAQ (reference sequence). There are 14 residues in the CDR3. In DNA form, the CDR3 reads TGTGCCAGCAGCTCCACAGGGGGCGATCAGCCCCAGCATTTT. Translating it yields CASSSTGGDQPQHF. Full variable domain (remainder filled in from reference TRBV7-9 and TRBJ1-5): DTGVSQNPRHKITKRGQNVTFRCDPISEHNRLYWYRQTLGQGPEFLTYFQNEAQLEKSRLLSDRFSAERPKGSFSTLEIQRTEQGDSAMYLCASSSTGGDQPQHFGDGTRLSIL.

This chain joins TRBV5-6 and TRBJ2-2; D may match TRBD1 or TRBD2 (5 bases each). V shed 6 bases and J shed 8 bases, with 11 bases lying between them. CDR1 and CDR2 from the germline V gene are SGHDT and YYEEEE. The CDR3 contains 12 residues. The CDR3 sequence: CASTRGDGELFF. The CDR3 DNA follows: TGTGCCAGCACCAGAGGGGATGGGGAGCTGTTTTTT.

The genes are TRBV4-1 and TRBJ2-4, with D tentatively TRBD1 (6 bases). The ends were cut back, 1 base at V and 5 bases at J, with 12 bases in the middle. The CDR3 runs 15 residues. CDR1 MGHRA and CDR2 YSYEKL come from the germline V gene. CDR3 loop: CASSQADRNENIQYF. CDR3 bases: TGCGCCAGCAGCCAAGCCGACAGGAACGAAAACATTCAGTACTTC.

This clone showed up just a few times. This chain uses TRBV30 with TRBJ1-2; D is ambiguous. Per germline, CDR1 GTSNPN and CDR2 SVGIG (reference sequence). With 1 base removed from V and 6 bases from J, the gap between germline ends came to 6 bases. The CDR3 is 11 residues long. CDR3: CAWSAGNGYTF. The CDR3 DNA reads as TGTGCCTGGAGTGCGGGGAATGGCTACACCTTC.

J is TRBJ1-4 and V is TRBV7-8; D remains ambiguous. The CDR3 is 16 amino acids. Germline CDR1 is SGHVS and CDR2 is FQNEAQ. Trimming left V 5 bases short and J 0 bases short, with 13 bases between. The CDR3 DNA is TGTGCCAGCAGCGGAGAGAGGGTTTCAACTAATGAAAAACTGTTTTTT. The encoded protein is CASSGERVSTNEKLFF. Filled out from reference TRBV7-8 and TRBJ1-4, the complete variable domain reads GAGVSQSPRYKVAKRGQDVALRCDPISGHVSLFWYQQALGQGPEFLTYFQNEAQLDKSGLPSDRFFAERPEGSVSTLKIQRTQQEDSAVYLCASSGERVSTNEKLFFGSGTQLSVL.

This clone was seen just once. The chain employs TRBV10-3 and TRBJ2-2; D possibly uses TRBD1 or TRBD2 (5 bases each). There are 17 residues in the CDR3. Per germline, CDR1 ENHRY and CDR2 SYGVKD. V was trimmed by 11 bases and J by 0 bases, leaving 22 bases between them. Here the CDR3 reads CASTAVSGTANTGELFF. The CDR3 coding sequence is TGTGCCTCAACCGCGGTCTCCGGGACGGCGAACACCGGGGAGCTGTTTTTT.

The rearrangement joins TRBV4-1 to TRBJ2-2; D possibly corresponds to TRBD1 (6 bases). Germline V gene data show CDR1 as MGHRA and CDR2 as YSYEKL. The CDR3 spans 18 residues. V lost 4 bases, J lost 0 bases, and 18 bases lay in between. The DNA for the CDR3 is TGCGCCAGCAGCCGACAGCCCCCTGGGGGCACGAACACCGGGGAGCTGTTTTTT. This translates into CASSRQPPGGTNTGELFF.

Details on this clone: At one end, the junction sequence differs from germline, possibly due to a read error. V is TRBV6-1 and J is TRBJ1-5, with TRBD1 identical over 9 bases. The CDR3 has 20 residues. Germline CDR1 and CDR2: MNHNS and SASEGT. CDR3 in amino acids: CASREESGTGILVGNQPQHF. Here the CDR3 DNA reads TGTGCCAGCAGGGAAGAGTCCGGGACAGGGATTTTGGTAGGCAATCAGCCCCAGCATTTT.

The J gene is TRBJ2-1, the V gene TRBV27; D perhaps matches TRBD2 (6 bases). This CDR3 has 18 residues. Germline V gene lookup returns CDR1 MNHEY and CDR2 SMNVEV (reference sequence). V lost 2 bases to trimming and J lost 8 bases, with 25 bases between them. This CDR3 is CASSLMAGGLALGDEQFF. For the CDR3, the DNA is TGTGCCAGCAGTTTAATGGCCGGAGGGCTAGCGTTGGGAGATGAGCAGTTCTTC.

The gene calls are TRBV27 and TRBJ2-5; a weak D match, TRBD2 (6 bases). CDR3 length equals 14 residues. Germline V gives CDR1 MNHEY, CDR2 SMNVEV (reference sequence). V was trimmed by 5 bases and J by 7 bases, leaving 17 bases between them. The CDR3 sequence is CASSPSGGVGTQYF. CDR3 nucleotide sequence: TGTGCCAGCAGTCCCTCGGGCGGGGTGGGGACCCAGTACTTC.

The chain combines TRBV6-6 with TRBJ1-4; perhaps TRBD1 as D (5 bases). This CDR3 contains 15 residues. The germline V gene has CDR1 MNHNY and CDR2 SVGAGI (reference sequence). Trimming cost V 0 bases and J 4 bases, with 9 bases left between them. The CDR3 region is CASSYSGLVNEKLFF. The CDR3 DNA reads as TGTGCCAGCAGTTACTCGGGACTGGTTAATGAAAAACTGTTTTTT.

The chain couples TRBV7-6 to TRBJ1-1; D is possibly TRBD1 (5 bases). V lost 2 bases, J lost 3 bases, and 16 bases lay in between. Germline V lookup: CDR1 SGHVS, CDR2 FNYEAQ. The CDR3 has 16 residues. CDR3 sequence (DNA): TGTGCCAGCAGCTTAAATCCAGGGTCTGAGTACACTGAAGCTTTCTTT. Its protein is CASSLNPGSEYTEAFF.